The present T cell receptor (beta chain) was sequenced within a study of blood T cell repertoires in COVID-19. Study-wide context: The United States, Italy and Spain supplied acute and convalescent COVID-19 samples. PBMCs, B-cell-depleted T cells, or T cells provided the cDNA or gDNA that made up the material.

Trimming took 5 bases from V and 10 from J; bases not matched to a gene: 7. The CDR3 contains 12 residues. The germline V gene has CDR1 MNHEY and CDR2 SVGEGT. Per the original data handling: Amplification with reference gene primers provided the estimates of nucleated cell counts. TCRdb keeps only in-frame clones here, not all; method: immunoSEQ multiplex PCR. V, J and clone size are those of that table, while D and trimming were read from the DNA. Of roughly 150,000 clones listed, approximately 83% are singletons. The chain recombines TRBV6-2 or TRBV6-3 with TRBJ1-1; 7 bases map to TRBD1. The sequence was obtained from a woman of 80 years or more with acute or convalescent COVID-19. The sample comprised peripheral blood. The CDR3 nucleotides are TGTGCCAGCAGTATAGACAGGGTGCGAGCTTTCTTT. This codes for CASSIDRVRAFF.